This TCR beta chain appears in the sequencing data of a study of shared clonotypes between healthy human individuals. On the study more broadly: Donors had three CD4 naive, three CD4 memory, two CD8 naive and one CD8 memory plate apiece.

Profiling relied on immunoSEQ multiplex PCR, and the TCRdb table lists in-frame clones only, not all of them. This table holds roughly 2.5 million clones, about 92% found once. A remark on this clone: Its antigen is unidentified.

CDR1 ENHRY and CDR2 SYGVKD come from the germline V gene. This CDR3 region has 15 residues. V shed 6 bases, J shed 1 base, and the junction held 5 bases outside the gene matches. Study-wide results and caveats: Clonotypes not shared had lower generation probabilities than those common to all four donors.

Recent acute infections and vaccinations were absent in the healthy HIV-negative adult donors. The rearrangement uses TRBV10-3 and TRBJ2-2; 7 bases map to TRBD1. This clonotype was obtained from a man aged 18-30 years in good health. The sequencing sample was made of naive CD4+ T cells sorted from blood. As for subset: CD45RA+ positively selected. The CDR3 loop is CAIRPRGLNTGELFF. In nucleotides, the CDR3 is TGTGCCATCAGGCCTAGGGGGCTGAACACCGGGGAGCTGTTTTTT.